This T cell receptor (beta chain) stems from a study of shared clonotypes between healthy human individuals. Running of the assay took place at deep level. TCRdb keeps only in-frame clones here, not all; method: immunoSEQ multiplex PCR. The sample lists about 2.4 million clones; approximately 93% were seen once. In the case of this clone: The antigen is not known.

General study points: A small donor pool kept down the genetic and exposure-history diversity that was represented.

The study drew its donors from healthy HIV-negative adults without recent acute infections or vaccinations. There are 14 residues in the CDR3. Trimming shortened V by 7 bases and J by 3 bases, and 15 bases separated the two germline ends. Germline V gene data show CDR1 as LNHDA and CDR2 as SQIVND (reference sequence). This clonotype was sampled from a young man in good health. Some clones in this sample may be carry-over from other donors' samples. The chain is built from TRBV19 and TRBJ1-2; no clear D. Sequencing was carried out using naive CD4+ T cells from PBMCs. Subset here: CD45RA+ positively selected. Here the CDR3 DNA reads TGTGCCAGTACCAAGAACCAGAGAGACTATGGCTACACCTTC. As protein: CASTKNQRDYGYTF.